These 26 T cell receptor beta chains originate from one sample sequenced in a study of blood T cells in healthy people across ages. Next came a second PCR, run for about 6 to 11 cycles, which used a sample-barcoded 5' primer along with a J-beta primer mix. Each CDR3 protein is one row after TCRdb ran MiXCR on the 5' RACE reads. The sample carries around 1,900,000 distinct CDR3 sequences, about 39% recorded once. Sequencing was performed on blood. Every receptor here comes from a human donor in good health.

Turning to this clonotype: The germline gene is not matched at one end of the junction; a read error may be the cause. The V gene is TRBV7-9, the J gene TRBJ1-1; D call uncertain. The CDR3 is 14 amino acids. Germline V gene data show CDR1 as SEHNR and CDR2 as FQNEAQ (reference sequence). The CDR3 here is CANSSVDEGTEAFF. CDR3 nucleotide sequence: TGTGCCAACAGCTCGGTTGATGAGGGCACTGAAGCTTTCTTT.

This clonotype was observed a few times. The chain combines TRBV6-5 with TRBJ1-2, with D possibly being TRBD1 (5 bases). The CDR3 extends over 13 amino acids. CDR1 and CDR2 (germline): MNHEY, SVGAGI. V was shortened by 8 bases and J by 5 bases, with 15 bases between the two germline ends. CDR3 nucleotides: TGTGCCAGCTCAACGACGGAGGGGTATGGCTACACCTTC. This translates into CASSTTEGYGYTF.

This clonotype has just a few counts. CDR3 bases: TGCAGCGTTTCTGGGCATGAGCAGTTCTTC. Protein: CSVSGHEQFF. The chain employs TRBV29-1 and TRBJ2-1; D is ambiguous. The CDR3 has 10 residues. V lost 5 bases and J 8 bases, leaving 7 bases between the germline ends. Germline CDR1 SQVTM, CDR2 ANQGSEA.

Note on this clonotype: An end of the junction differs from the germline gene, which may be a read error. The chain employs TRBV7-2 and TRBJ2-1, with D perhaps matching TRBD1 (5 bases). In germline, CDR1 is SGHTA, CDR2 FQGNSA. The CDR3 loop spans 15 amino acids. The CDR3 protein is CASSLERAGQDEHFF. The CDR3 DNA is TGTGCCAGCAGCTTGGAAAGGGCAGGGCAGGATGAGCACTTCTTC.

This clonotype was observed a few times. The rearrangement uses TRBV12-3 or TRBV12-4 and TRBJ1-2; 9 nucleotides line up with TRBD1. V gave up 4 bases and J gave up 8 bases; unmatched junction bases: 5. This CDR3 has 13 residues. CDR3 in amino acids: CASSYRGPGGYTF. DNA for the CDR3: TGTGCCAGCAGTTACAGGGGGCCAGGGGGCTACACCTTC.

The J gene is TRBJ2-3, the V gene TRBV11-2; either TRBD1 or TRBD2 may supply D (5 bases each). Trimming shortened V by 5 bases and J by 6 bases, and 27 bases separated the two germline ends. CDR1 is SGHAT and CDR2 is FQNNGV in the germline V gene. The CDR3 runs 18 residues. In nucleotides, the CDR3 is TGTGCCAGCAGCCCCCCTCCCCTAGGGGTCGTCGGGGTGGATACGCAGTATTTT. This encodes CASSPPPLGVVGVDTQYF.

The chain combines TRBV5-1 with TRBJ1-3; D call uncertain. CDR1 is SGHRS and CDR2 is YFSETQ in the germline V gene. V lost 0 bases, J lost 0 bases, and 10 bases lay in between. The length of the CDR3 is 16 residues. This CDR3 reads CASSLGLIFSGNTIYF. CDR3 nucleotides: TGCGCCAGCAGCTTGGGGTTAATCTTCTCTGGAAACACCATATATTTT.

Concerning this clonotype: It may be a read error: a sequence one base away is much more abundant. J is TRBJ1-1 and V is TRBV27; D is ambiguous. Germline-derived CDR1 and CDR2 are MNHEY and SMNVEV (reference sequence). The CDR3 spans 13 residues. Between the trimmed V and J ends, which lost 3 bases and 0 bases, there was a span of 5 bases. This chain's CDR3 is CASSFYVNTEAFF. DNA of the CDR3: TGTGCCAGCAGTTTCTACGTGAACACTGAAGCTTTCTTT.

This clonotype is a singleton in its sample. A much larger clone differs by one base, so this may be a read error. CDR3 in DNA: TGTGCCACTAGCGCGGGACAGGGAGGTCAAGATGACTACACCTTC. Its protein is CATSAGQGGQDDYTF. The genes are TRBV24-1 and TRBJ1-2, with 9 bases identical to TRBD1. The germline gives CDR1 KGHDR, CDR2 SFDVKD. This CDR3 comprises 15 residues. The V segment lost 10 bases and the J segment 10 bases; nucleotides outside the gene matches: 18.

The table lists this clonotype with a few counts. V is TRBV20-1 and J is TRBJ1-1, with D maybe TRBD1 (5 bases). V was trimmed by 6 bases and J by 4 bases, leaving 12 bases between them. Germline loops: CDR1 DFQATT, CDR2 SNEGSKA (reference sequence). This CDR3 comprises 12 residues. The CDR3 coding sequence is TGCAGTGCCACGTGGGGGGGCACTGAAGCTTTCTTT. Translating gives CSATWGGTEAFF.

This chain uses TRBV7-2 with TRBJ2-1; 7 bases line up with TRBD2. The germline CDR1 and CDR2 sequences are SGHTA and FQGNSA. V dropped 2 bases and J dropped 4; count of bases not matched to a gene: 11. The length of the CDR3 is 17 residues. CDR3 sequence: CASSLSSGGGLYNEQFF. The CDR3 DNA reads TGTGCCAGCAGCTTATCGTCTGGCGGGGGACTATACAATGAGCAGTTCTTC.

The genes are TRBV10-3 and TRBJ1-2, with D possibly being TRBD1 (5 bases). Germline assignment: CDR1 ENHRY and CDR2 SYGVKD. The CDR3 extends over 15 amino acids. With 4 bases removed from V and 2 bases from J, the gap between germline ends came to 14 bases. The CDR3 loop reads CAISATDSGNYGYTF. CDR3 DNA: TGTGCCATCAGTGCGACAGACTCCGGGAACTATGGCTACACCTTC.

To note about this clonotype: One end of the junction does not line up with germline, which may come from a read error. This rearrangement joins TRBV6-6 to TRBJ2-1; either TRBD1 or TRBD2 may supply D (5 bases each). The CDR3 has 11 residues. Germline assignment: CDR1 MNHNY and CDR2 SVGAGI (reference sequence). The CDR3: CPSSLGDEQFF. In DNA form, the CDR3 reads TGCCCCAGCAGTCTGGGGGATGAGCAGTTCTTC.

This chain uses TRBV20-1 with TRBJ1-1; D unclear. The germline V gene encodes CDR1 DFQATT and CDR2 SNEGSKA (reference sequence). The V end was cut by 4 bases, the J end by 1 base, with 10 bases between. CDR3 length equals 13 residues. CDR3 nucleotide sequence: TGCAGTGCTACAGTATTTTGGAACACTGAAGCTTTCTTT. Protein product: CSATVFWNTEAFF.

The chain is built from TRBV6-1 and TRBJ2-1, with TRBD1 matching 8 bases. The V and J ends lost 5 bases and 12 bases, in that order; junction bases with no gene match: 15. The CDR3 loop spans 15 amino acids. Germline V gene sequence: CDR1 MNHNS, CDR2 SASEGT. The CDR3 DNA sequence: TGTGCCAGCAGTACCGGGACAGGTCTCCCGCATGGGCAGTTCTTC. It encodes CASSTGTGLPHGQFF.

This clonotype came up a few times. This sequence joins TRBV20-1 and TRBJ1-2, with a possible D match to TRBD1 (6 bases). V lost 5 bases and J 0 bases, leaving 10 bases between the germline ends. CDR1 and CDR2 from the germline V gene are DFQATT and SNEGSKA (reference sequence). The length of the CDR3 is 13 residues. CDR3 coding DNA: TGCAGTGCTCTCCGGACAGCTAACTATGGCTACACCTTC. Its translation: CSALRTANYGYTF.

The chain combines TRBV5-1 with TRBJ2-7, with D maybe TRBD2 (5 bases). Germline assignment: CDR1 SGHRS and CDR2 YFSETQ. The CDR3 loop spans 12 amino acids. Deletions cut 3 bases from V and 5 bases from J, with 9 bases between. CDR3 in DNA: TGCGCCAGCAGCTGGGAGCGCGACGAGCAGTACTTC. This translates into CASSWERDEQYF.

J is TRBJ2-1 and V is TRBV4-3; tentatively, D is TRBD2 (7 bases). The CDR3 sequence is 15 residues long. V was cut by 1 base and J by 8 bases, with 15 bases left in between. Germline V CDR1 and CDR2: LGHNA, YSLEER. The CDR3 spells CASSQGGGGSYEQFF. As DNA, the CDR3 is TGCGCCAGCAGCCAAGGGGGGGGCGGTTCATATGAGCAGTTCTTC.

This clonotype was seen only a few times. The J gene is TRBJ1-5, the V gene TRBV11-2; no definite D call. The germline CDR1 and CDR2 sequences are SGHAT and FQNNGV. The V and J ends lost 3 bases and 5 bases respectively, with 8 bases between them. The CDR3 is 13 residues long. In DNA form, the CDR3 reads TGTGCCAGCAGCTTCCAGGAATATCAGCCCCAGCATTTT. Residues: CASSFQEYQPQHF. Filled out from reference TRBV11-2 and TRBJ1-5, the complete variable domain reads EAGVAQSPRYKIIEKRQSVAFWCNPISGHATLYWYQQILGQGPKLLIQFQNNGVVDDSQLPKDRFSAERLKGVDSTLKIQPAKLEDSAVYLCASSFQEYQPQHFGDGTRLSIL.

The chain combines TRBV29-1 with TRBJ2-7; D uncertain. Germline assignment: CDR1 SQVTM and CDR2 ANQGSEA. The CDR3 is 11 amino acids. The CDR3 coding sequence is TGCAGTTGTATAGCCCCCTACGAGCAGTACTTC. This codes for CSCIAPYEQYF.

In this sample, this clonotype turned up a few times. The chain combines TRBV7-6 with TRBJ1-5; perhaps TRBD1 as D (6 bases). This CDR3 is built from 14 residues. From germline, CDR1 is SGHVS and CDR2 FNYEAQ. Trimming pared 5 bases from V and 6 bases from J, leaving 14 bases between. Written as DNA, the CDR3 is TGTGCCAGCAGCCCCACCAAGGGGGGTCAGCCCCAGCATTTT. Translated: CASSPTKGGQPQHF.

This clonotype was observed at least ten times. This sequence joins TRBV29-1 and TRBJ1-2; tentatively, D is TRBD1 (6 bases). From germline, CDR1 is SQVTM and CDR2 ANQGSEA. The V end was cut by 2 bases, the J end by 4 bases, with 14 bases between. The CDR3 has 14 amino acids. The CDR3 bases are TGCAGCGTTGAATTCTTGGGGGGGCCCTATGGCTACACCTTC. This sequence encodes CSVEFLGGPYGYTF.

This clonotype appeared many times. The chain is built from TRBV7-2 and TRBJ1-2; maybe TRBD1 (6 bases). Germline loops: CDR1 SGHTA, CDR2 FQGNSA. This CDR3 region has 14 residues. Trimming removed 1 base at V and 4 bases at J, with 10 bases between. The CDR3 is CASSLEGDSYGYTF. CDR3 nucleotide sequence: TGTGCCAGCAGCTTAGAGGGGGATAGCTATGGCTACACCTTC.

This clonotype was seen a handful of times. Sequence at one end of the junction differs from germline and may be a read error. DNA of the CDR3: TGTGCCAGCAGCCCCGTTCCCTCGAGCGGCGCCTCTCGGGCCAACGTCCTGACTTTC. Its translation is CASSPVPSSGASRANVLTF. This chain connects TRBV9 to TRBJ2-6; possible D gene TRBD2, 5 bases. This CDR3 contains 19 residues. The germline CDR1 and CDR2 sequences are SGDLS and YYNGEE.

This clonotype was found a few times. V is TRBV24-1 and J is TRBJ2-6; possibly TRBD2 for D (6 bases). V was pared by 4 bases and J by 1 base, with 10 bases between. This CDR3 is 16 amino acids long. Germline CDR1 is KGHDR and CDR2 is SFDVKD. The CDR3 region has the DNA TGTGCCACCAGTGACCCCGGGGGTTCTGGGGCCAACGTCCTGACTTTC. Amino acids: CATSDPGGSGANVLTF.

To note about this clonotype: Possible read error: a much larger clone is one base away. This chain connects TRBV10-3 to TRBJ2-3, with D perhaps given as TRBD1 or TRBD2 (5 bases each). This CDR3 is built from 13 residues. Germline CDR1 is ENHRY and CDR2 is SYGVKD. Between the trimmed V and J ends, which lost 6 bases and 5 bases, there was a span of 12 bases. The CDR3 protein is CAISGTFGDTQYF. The CDR3 coding sequence is TGTGCCATCAGCGGGACCTTTGGAGATACGCAGTATTTT.